A single sample gave rise to the 13 T cell receptor beta chains below, sequenced in a study of blood T cell repertoires in COVID-19. Repertoires were generated with immunoSEQ multiplex PCR, while TCRdb's copy carries only in-frame clones and drops some. Of fewer than 200,000 clones listed, roughly 80% are singletons. The sample taken for sequencing was peripheral blood. The receptors derive from a man aged 55 to 70 with acute or convalescent COVID-19.

The CDR3 loop reads CASSFQGQDTQYF. The CDR3 DNA reads as TGTGCCAGCAGTTTCCAGGGACAAGATACGCAGTATTTT. The genes are TRBV27 and TRBJ2-3; maybe TRBD1 (6 bases). The CDR3 totals 13 residues. Between the trimmed V and J ends, which lost 3 bases and 5 bases, there was a span of 9 bases. Germline CDR1 MNHEY, CDR2 SMNVEV (reference sequence).

The rearrangement joins TRBV6-1 to TRBJ1-1; D remains ambiguous. V lost 0 bases and J lost 9, with 8 bases in between. The germline gives CDR1 MNHNS, CDR2 SASEGT. The CDR3 length is 12 residues. CDR3: CASSEARTQAFF. The CDR3 nucleotides read TGTGCCAGCAGTGAAGCTCGGACTCAAGCTTTCTTT.

This rearrangement joins TRBV7-2 to TRBJ1-1; 8 bases line up with TRBD1. CDR3 length equals 12 residues. Germline CDR1 SGHTA, CDR2 FQGNSA. The J segment lost 6 bases and the V segment lost 6 bases, leaving 3 bases of the junction unmatched. The CDR3 spells CASSLQGAEAFF. CDR3 bases: TGTGCCAGCAGTTTACAGGGGGCTGAAGCTTTCTTT.

This chain uses TRBV11-2 with TRBJ2-7; unclear D gene. V dropped 3 bases and J dropped 3 bases, with 9 bases sitting between them. CDR1 and CDR2 (germline): SGHAT, FQNNGV. The CDR3 totals 13 residues. The CDR3 reads CASSFSLDYEQYF. CDR3 DNA sequence: TGTGCCAGCAGCTTCTCCTTAGACTACGAGCAGTACTTC.

This clone was seen just once. The chain is built from TRBV7-9 and TRBJ2-7; weak D call: TRBD2 (5 bases). This CDR3 spans 15 amino acids. Trimming cost V 5 bases and J 2 bases, with 16 bases left between them. The V gene's germline CDR1 is SEHNR and CDR2 FQNEAQ (reference sequence). As DNA, the CDR3 is TGTGCCAGCAGCCCGAGCGGAAAACCTACCTACGAGCAGTACTTC. It is translated as CASSPSGKPTYEQYF.

The rearrangement links TRBV19 to TRBJ1-5; D gene ambiguous. Germline values: CDR1 LNHDA, CDR2 SQIVND (reference sequence). There are 11 residues in the CDR3. V was pared by 1 base and J by 9 bases, with 4 bases between. CDR3 bases: TGTGCCAGTAGTATAGGAGGGCCCCAGCATTTT. Its protein is CASSIGGPQHF. Full variable domain (rest looked up from reference TRBV19 and TRBJ1-5): DGGITQSPKYLFRKEGQNVTLSCEQNLNHDAMYWYRQDPGQGLRLIYYSQIVNDFQKGDIAEGYSVSREKKESFPLTVTSAQKNPTAFYLCASSIGGPQHFGDGTRLSIL.

This clone was picked up one time. V and J are TRBV11-1 and TRBJ2-7; D possibly corresponds to TRBD1 (6 bases). The CDR3 has 14 amino acids. Trimming pared 2 bases from V and 2 bases from J, leaving 10 bases between. Germline CDR1 is SGHAT and CDR2 is FQDESV (reference sequence). The CDR3 DNA reads as TGTGCCAGCAGCTTATTTCAGGGGACCTACGAGCAGTACTTC. Amino acids: CASSLFQGTYEQYF.

This clone occurred once. The chain links TRBV7-2 to TRBJ2-5; D ambiguous. The CDR3 runs to 12 residues. Per germline, CDR1 SGHTA and CDR2 FQGNSA. Trimming left V 2 bases short and J 9 bases short, with 10 bases between. The CDR3 spells CASSLFFLAQYF. The CDR3 nucleotides are TGTGCCAGCAGCTTATTTTTTCTCGCCCAGTACTTC.

The chain couples TRBV7-9 to TRBJ1-2, with TRBD1 identical over 10 bases. The CDR3 sequence is 16 residues long. J was trimmed by 8 bases and V by 3 bases; bases with no gene match: 12. The germline gives CDR1 SEHNR, CDR2 FQNEAQ (reference sequence). The CDR3, as DNA: TGTGCCAGCAGCTTGACAGGGGGCGACGGGGGCGGAGGCTACACCTTC. The encoded protein is CASSLTGGDGGGGYTF.

This clone turned up a few times. CDR3 sequence reads: CASSHRGGNSPLHF. CDR3 DNA: TGTGCCAGCAGTCACAGGGGTGGTAATTCACCCCTCCACTTT. The chain employs TRBV6-4 and TRBJ1-6; 7 positions agree with TRBD1. The CDR3 contains 14 residues. V was pared by 5 bases and J by 6 bases, with 4 bases of the junction left unmatched. Germline V gene data show CDR1 as MRHNA and CDR2 as SNTAGT.

As DNA, the CDR3 is TGTGCCAGCAACCTTAACGTGGGCCTTACAGATACGCAGTATTTT. Translation: CASNLNVGLTDTQYF. The chain employs TRBV7-2 and TRBJ2-3; D remains ambiguous. The CDR3 contains 15 residues. The ends were cut back, 7 bases at V and 3 bases at J, with 17 bases in the middle. The germline CDR1 and CDR2 sequences are SGHTA and FQGNSA.

The chain links TRBV9 to TRBJ2-1; 11 bases fit TRBD2. Germline-derived CDR1 and CDR2 are SGDLS and YYNGEE. J was trimmed by 7 bases and V by 4 bases; bases with no gene match: 7. This CDR3 is 15 amino acids long. The CDR3 nucleotides read TGTGCCAGCAGCCCCACTAGCGGGAGTATAAATGAGCAGTTCTTC. The encoded protein is CASSPTSGSINEQFF. Together with reference TRBV9 and TRBJ2-1, the CDR3 gives the full variable domain: DSGVTQTPKHLITATGQRVTLRCSPRSGDLSVYWYQQSLDQGLQFLIQYYNGEERAKGNILERFSAQQFPDLHSELNLSSLELGDSALYFCASSPTSGSINEQFFGPGTRLTVL.

This chain uses TRBV7-2 with TRBJ2-1; D is possibly TRBD1 (6 bases). The V end was cut by 3 bases, the J end by 6 bases, with 12 bases between. The CDR3 loop spans 14 amino acids. The germline V gene has CDR1 SGHTA and CDR2 FQGNSA. The CDR3 spells CASSFAPGANEQFF. The CDR3 nucleotides are TGTGCCAGCAGCTTCGCACCAGGGGCCAATGAGCAGTTCTTC. The variable domain in full, with the rest retrieved from reference TRBV7-2 and TRBJ2-1, is GAGVSQSPSNKVTEKGKDVELRCDPISGHTALYWYRQSLGQGLEFLIYFQGNSAPDKSGLPSDRFSAERTGGSVSTLTIQRTQQEDSAVYLCASSFAPGANEQFFGPGTRLTVL.